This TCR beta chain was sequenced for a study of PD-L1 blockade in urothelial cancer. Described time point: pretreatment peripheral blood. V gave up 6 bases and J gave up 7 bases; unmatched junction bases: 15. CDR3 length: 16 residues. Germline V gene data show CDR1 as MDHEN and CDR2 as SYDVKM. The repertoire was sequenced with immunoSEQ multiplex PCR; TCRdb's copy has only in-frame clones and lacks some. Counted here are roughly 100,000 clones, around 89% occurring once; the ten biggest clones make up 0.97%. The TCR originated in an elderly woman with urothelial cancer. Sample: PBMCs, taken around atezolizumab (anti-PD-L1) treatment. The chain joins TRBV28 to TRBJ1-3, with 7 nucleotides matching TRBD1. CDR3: CASSPTTGRMGNTIYF. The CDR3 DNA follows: TGTGCCAGCAGCCCAACGACAGGGAGGATGGGGAACACCATATATTTT.